The T cell receptor (beta chain) described here comes from a study of response to subunit inactivated influenza vaccine. TCRdb re-analysed the RT-PCR reads in MiXCR, keeping a single row per CDR3 protein. The table lists hundreds of thousands of distinct CDR3 sequences, roughly 8.2% of them singletons. This clonotype was picked up a small number of times. The sample consisted of PBMCs from blood, taken approximately 25 months after vaccination. The TCR originated in a man between 50 and 69 years old who received an inactivated influenza vaccine.

CDR3 residues: CSVEDQSYEQYF. The CDR3 DNA reads TGCAGCGTTGAAGATCAGTCCTACGAGCAGTACTTC. The chain combines TRBV29-1 with TRBJ2-7; D is undetermined. Germline CDR1 reads SQVTM; CDR2 reads ANQGSEA. The length of the CDR3 is 12 residues. Trimming took 0 bases from V and 1 from J, leaving 4 bases between them.